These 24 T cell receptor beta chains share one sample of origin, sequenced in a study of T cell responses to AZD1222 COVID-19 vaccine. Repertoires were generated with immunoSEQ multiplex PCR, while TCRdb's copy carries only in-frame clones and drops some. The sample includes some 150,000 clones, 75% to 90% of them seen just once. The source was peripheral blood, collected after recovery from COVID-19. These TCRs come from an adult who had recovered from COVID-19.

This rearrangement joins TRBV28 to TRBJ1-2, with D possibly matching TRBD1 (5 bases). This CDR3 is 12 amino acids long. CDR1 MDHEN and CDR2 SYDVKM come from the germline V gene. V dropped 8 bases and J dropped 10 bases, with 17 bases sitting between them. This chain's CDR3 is CASGLGGWDYTF. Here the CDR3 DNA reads TGTGCCAGCGGGCTGGGGGGATGGGACTACACCTTC.

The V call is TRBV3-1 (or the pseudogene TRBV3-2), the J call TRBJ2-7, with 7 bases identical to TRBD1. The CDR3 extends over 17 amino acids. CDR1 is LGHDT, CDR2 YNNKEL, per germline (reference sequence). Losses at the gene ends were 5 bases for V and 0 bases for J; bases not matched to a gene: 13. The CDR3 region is CASSIPTTTGNSYEQYF. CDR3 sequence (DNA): TGTGCCAGCAGCATTCCCACAACGACAGGGAACTCCTACGAGCAGTACTTC.

The CDR3 loop reads CASSLDTTSHPLHF. DNA for the CDR3: TGTGCCAGCAGCTTGGATACGACCTCTCACCCCCTCCACTTT. The chain combines TRBV5-4 with TRBJ1-6; no reliable D call. V lost 0 bases and J 13 bases, leaving 14 bases between the germline ends. This CDR3 spans 14 amino acids. Germline lookup yields CDR1 SGHNT and CDR2 YYREEE (reference sequence).

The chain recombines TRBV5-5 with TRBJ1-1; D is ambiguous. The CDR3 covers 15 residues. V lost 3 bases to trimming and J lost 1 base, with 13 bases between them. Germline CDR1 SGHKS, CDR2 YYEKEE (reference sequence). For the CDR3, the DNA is TGTGCCAGCAGCTGGAAGGCACTGGGGAACACTGAAGCTTTCTTT. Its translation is CASSWKALGNTEAFF.

The CDR3 is CAARQGLGTYEQYF. The CDR3 coding sequence is TGTGCCGCCAGACAGGGATTGGGTACCTACGAGCAGTACTTC. The chain uses TRBV2 and TRBJ2-7; 7 positions agree with TRBD1. This CDR3 contains 14 residues. V lost 11 bases to trimming and J lost 2 bases; unmatched junction nucleotides: 12. Germline V CDR1 and CDR2: SNHLY, FYNNEI.

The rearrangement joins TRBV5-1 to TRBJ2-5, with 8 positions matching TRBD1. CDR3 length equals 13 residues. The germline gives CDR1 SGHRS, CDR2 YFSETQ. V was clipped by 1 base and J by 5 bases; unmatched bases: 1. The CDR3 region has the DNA TGCGCCAGCAGCTTGACAGGGGGGGAGACCCAGTACTTC. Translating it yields CASSLTGGETQYF.

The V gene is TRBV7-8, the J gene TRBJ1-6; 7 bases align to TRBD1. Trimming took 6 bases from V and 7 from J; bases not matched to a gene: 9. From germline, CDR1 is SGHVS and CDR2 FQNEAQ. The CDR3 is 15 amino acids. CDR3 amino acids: CASSETGTENSPLHF. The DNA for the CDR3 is TGTGCCAGCAGTGAAACCGGGACAGAGAATTCACCCCTCCACTTT.

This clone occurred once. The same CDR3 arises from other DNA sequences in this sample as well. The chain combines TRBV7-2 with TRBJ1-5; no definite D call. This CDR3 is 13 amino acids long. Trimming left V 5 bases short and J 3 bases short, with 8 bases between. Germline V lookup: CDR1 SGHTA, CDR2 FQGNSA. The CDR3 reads CASSPSTNQPQHF. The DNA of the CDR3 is TGTGCCAGCAGCCCCTCAACCAATCAGCCCCAGCATTTT.

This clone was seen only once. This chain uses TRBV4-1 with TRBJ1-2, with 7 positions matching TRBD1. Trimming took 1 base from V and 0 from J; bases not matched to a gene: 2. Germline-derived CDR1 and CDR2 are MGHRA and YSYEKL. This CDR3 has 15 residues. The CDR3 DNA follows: TGCGCCAGCAGCCAAGTCAGGGGGTCTAACTATGGCTACACCTTC. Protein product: CASSQVRGSNYGYTF.

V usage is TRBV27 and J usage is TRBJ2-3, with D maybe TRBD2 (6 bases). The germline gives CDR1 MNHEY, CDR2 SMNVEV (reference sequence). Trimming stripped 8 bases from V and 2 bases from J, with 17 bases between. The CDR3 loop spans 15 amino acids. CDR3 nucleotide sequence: TGTGCCAGCTCCTCCCGGGGACTCTACACAGATACGCAGTATTTT. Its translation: CASSSRGLYTDTQYF.

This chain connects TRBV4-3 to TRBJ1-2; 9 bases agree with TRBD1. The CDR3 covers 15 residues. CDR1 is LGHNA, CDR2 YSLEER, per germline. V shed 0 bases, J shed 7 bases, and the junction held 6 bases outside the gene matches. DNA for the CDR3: TGCGCCAGCAGCCAAGATAGGATGGACAGGGGTGGCTACACCTTC. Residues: CASSQDRMDRGGYTF.

The CDR3 region is CASFRSGGSDTEAFF. CDR3 nucleotide sequence: TGTGCCAGTTTTCGTTCAGGGGGCTCGGACACTGAAGCTTTCTTT. V gene TRBV6-5 combines with J gene TRBJ1-1; 8 nucleotides agree with TRBD1. V was clipped by 9 bases and J by 3 bases; unmatched bases: 12. CDR3 length: 15 residues. In germline, CDR1 is MNHEY, CDR2 SVGAGI.

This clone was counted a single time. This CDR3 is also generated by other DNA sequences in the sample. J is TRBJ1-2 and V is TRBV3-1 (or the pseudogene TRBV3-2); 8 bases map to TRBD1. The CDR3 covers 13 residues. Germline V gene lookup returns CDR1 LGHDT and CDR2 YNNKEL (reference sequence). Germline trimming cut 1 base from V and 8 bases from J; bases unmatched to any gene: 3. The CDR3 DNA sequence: TGTGCCAGCAGCCAAGGGACAGGGAAGGGCTACACCTTC. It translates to CASSQGTGKGYTF.

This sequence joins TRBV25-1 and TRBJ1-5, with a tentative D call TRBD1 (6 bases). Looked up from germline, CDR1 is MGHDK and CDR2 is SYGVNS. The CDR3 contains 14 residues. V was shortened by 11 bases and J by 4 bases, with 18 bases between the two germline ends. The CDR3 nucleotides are TGTGCCGACTACAGGGTGAGGAGAAATCAGCCCCAGCATTTT. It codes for CADYRVRRNQPQHF.

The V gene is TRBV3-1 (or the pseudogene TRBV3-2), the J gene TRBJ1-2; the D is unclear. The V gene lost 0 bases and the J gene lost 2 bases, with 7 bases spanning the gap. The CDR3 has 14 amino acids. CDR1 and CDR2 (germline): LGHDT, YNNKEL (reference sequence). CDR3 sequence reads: CASSQDWQNYGYTF. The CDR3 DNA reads TGTGCCAGCAGCCAAGATTGGCAGAACTATGGCTACACCTTC.

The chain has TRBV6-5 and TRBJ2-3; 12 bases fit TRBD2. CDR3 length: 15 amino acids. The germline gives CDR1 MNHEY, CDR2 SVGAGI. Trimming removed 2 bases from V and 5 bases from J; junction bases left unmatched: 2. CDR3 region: CASSYAGLAGDTQYF. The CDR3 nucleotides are TGTGCCAGCAGTTACGCGGGACTAGCGGGAGATACGCAGTATTTT.

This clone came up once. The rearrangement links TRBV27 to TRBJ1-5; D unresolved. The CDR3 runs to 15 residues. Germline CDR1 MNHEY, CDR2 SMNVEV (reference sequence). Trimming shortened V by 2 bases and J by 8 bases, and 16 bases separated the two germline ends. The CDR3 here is CASSLGSPRGKPQHF. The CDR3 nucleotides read TGTGCCAGCAGTTTAGGGTCCCCCCGCGGGAAGCCCCAGCATTTT.

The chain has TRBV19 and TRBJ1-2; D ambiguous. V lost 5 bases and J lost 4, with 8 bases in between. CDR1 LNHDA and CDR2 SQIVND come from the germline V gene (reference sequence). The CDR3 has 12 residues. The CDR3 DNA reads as TGTGCCAGTAGTTGGGCAGCCTATGGCTACACCTTC. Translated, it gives CASSWAAYGYTF.

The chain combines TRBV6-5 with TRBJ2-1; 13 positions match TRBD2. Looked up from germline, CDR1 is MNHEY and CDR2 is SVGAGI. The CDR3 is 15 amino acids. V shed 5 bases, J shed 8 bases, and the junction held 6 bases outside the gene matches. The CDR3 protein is CASSPLAGGGDEQFF. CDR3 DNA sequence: TGTGCCAGCAGTCCACTAGCGGGAGGGGGCGATGAGCAGTTCTTC.

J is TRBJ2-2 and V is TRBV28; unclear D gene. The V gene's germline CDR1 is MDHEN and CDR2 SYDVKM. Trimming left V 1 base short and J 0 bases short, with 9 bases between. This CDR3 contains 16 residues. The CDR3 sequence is CASSLSGAPNTGELFF. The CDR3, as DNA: TGTGCCAGCAGTTTATCCGGCGCCCCGAACACCGGGGAGCTGTTTTTT.

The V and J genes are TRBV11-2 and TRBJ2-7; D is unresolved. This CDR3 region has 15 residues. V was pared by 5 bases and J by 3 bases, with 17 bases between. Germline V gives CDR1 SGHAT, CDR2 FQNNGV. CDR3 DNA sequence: TGTGCCAGCAGCCCTAGTCGCAGTATCTTCTACGAGCAGTACTTC. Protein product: CASSPSRSIFYEQYF. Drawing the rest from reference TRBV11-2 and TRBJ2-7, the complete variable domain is EAGVAQSPRYKIIEKRQSVAFWCNPISGHATLYWYQQILGQGPKLLIQFQNNGVVDDSQLPKDRFSAERLKGVDSTLKIQPAKLEDSAVYLCASSPSRSIFYEQYFGPGTRLTVT.

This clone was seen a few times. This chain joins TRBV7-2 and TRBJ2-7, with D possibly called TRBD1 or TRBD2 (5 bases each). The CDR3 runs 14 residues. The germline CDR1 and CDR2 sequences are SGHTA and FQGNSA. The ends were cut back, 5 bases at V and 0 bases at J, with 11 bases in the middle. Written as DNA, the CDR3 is TGTGCCAGCAGCCCGGCAGGGAGCTCCTACGAGCAGTACTTC. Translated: CASSPAGSSYEQYF.

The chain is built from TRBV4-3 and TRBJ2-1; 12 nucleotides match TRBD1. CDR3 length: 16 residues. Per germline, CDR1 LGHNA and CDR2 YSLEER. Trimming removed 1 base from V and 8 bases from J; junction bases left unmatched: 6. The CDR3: CASSQGTGTGGDEQFF. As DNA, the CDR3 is TGCGCCAGCAGCCAAGGAACCGGGACAGGGGGCGATGAGCAGTTCTTC.

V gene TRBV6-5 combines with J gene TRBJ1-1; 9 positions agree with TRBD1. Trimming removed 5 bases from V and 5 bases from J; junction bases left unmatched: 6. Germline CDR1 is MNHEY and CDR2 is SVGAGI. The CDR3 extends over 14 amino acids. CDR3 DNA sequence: TGTGCCAGCAGTCCGGGACAGGGAATAACTGAAGCTTTCTTT. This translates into CASSPGQGITEAFF.